The clone carrying this TCR beta chain has a count of ten or more. Germline V gene sequence: CDR1 KGHSH, CDR2 LQKENI. V was trimmed by 0 bases and J by 1 base, leaving 9 bases between them. CDR3 length equals 15 residues. The record originates from a study of T cells in Graves' hyperthyroidism and ophthalmopathy. Researchers amplified the TCR beta CDR3 regions from RNA transcripts. A set of HTBI primers served as the primers for a first-round RT-PCR of the TCR CDR3. MiXCR, run by TCRdb on the multiplex PCR reads, gives a single entry per CDR3 protein. The sample holds 600,000 to 850,000 distinct CDR3 sequences, approximately 19% seen once.

The rearrangement links TRBV18 to TRBJ1-1, with D possibly TRBD1 on 5 matching bases. Specimen: blood. The TCR sequence derives from a woman in her forties or fifties with Graves' hyperthyroidism that later progressed to Graves' ophthalmopathy. This chain's CDR3 is CASSPPRGTNTEAFF. CDR3 in DNA: TGTGCCAGCTCACCACCCAGAGGGACGAACACTGAAGCTTTCTTT.